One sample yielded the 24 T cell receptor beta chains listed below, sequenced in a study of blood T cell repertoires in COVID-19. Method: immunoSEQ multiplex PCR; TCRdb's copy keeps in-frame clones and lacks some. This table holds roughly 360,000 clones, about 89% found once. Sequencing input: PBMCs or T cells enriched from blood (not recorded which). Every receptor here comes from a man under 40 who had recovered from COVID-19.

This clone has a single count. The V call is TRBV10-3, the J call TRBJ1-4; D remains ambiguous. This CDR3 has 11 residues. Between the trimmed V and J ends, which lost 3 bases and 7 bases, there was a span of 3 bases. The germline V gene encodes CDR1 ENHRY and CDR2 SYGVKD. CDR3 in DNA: TGTGCCATCAGTGATCTTGAAAAACTGTTTTTT. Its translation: CAISDLEKLFF.

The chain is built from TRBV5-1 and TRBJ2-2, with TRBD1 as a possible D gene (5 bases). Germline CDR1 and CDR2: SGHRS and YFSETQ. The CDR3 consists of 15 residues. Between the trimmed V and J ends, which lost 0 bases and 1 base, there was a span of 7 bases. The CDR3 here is CASSLGQLNTGELFF. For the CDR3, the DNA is TGCGCCAGCAGCTTGGGACAGCTGAACACCGGGGAGCTGTTTTTT.

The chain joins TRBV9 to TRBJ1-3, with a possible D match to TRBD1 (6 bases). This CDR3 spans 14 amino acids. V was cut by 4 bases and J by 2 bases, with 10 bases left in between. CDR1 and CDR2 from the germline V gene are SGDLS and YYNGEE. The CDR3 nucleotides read TGTGCCAGCAGCTTTGAGGGGGCTGGAAACACCATATATTTT. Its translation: CASSFEGAGNTIYF.

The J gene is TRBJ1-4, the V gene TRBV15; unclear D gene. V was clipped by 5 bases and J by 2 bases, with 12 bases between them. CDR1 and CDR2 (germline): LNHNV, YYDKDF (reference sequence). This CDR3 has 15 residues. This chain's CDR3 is CATSVEGLTNEKLFF. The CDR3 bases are TGTGCCACCAGCGTAGAGGGCTTGACTAATGAAAAACTGTTTTTT.

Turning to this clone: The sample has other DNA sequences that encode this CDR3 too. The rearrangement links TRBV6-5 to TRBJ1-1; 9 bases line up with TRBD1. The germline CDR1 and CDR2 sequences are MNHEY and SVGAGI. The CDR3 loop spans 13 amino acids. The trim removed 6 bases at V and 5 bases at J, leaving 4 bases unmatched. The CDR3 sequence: CASSSTGGTEAFF. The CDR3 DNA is TGTGCCAGCAGCTCGACAGGGGGAACTGAAGCTTTCTTT.

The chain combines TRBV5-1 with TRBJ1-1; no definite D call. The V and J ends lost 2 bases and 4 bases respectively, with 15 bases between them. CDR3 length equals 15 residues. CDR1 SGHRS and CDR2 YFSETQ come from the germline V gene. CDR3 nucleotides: TGCGCCAGCAGCTTAAGCGGAGGCGGGAGCACTGAAGCTTTCTTT. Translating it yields CASSLSGGGSTEAFF.

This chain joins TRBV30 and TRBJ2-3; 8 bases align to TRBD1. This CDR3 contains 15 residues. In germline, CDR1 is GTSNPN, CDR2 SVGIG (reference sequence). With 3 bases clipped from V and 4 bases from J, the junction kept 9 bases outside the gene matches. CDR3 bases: TGTGCCTGGAGCCCCCGACAGGGGTGGGCAGATACGCAGTATTTT. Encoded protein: CAWSPRQGWADTQYF.

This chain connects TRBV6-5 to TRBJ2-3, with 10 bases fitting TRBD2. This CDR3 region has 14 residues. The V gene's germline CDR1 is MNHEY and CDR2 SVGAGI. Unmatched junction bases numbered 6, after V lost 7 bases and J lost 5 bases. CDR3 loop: CASNIERGGDTQYF. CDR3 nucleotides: TGTGCCAGCAACATCGAGCGGGGGGGAGATACGCAGTATTTT.

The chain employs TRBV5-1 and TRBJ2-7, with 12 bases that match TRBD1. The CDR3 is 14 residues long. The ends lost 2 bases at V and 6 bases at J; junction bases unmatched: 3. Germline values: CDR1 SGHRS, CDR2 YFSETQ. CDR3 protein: CASSLGTGGSEQYF. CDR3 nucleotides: TGCGCCAGCAGCTTAGGGACAGGGGGCAGCGAGCAGTACTTC.

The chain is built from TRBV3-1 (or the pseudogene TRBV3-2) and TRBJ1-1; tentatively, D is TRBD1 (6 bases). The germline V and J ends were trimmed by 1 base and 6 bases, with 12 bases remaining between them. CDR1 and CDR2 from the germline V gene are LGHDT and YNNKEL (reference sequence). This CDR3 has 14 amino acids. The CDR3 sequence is CASSQVGRGSEAFF. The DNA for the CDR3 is TGTGCCAGCAGCCAAGTTGGCAGGGGATCTGAAGCTTTCTTT.

The CDR3 is CASSRSTGENTEAFF. The CDR3 nucleotides read TGTGCCAGCAGCCGGAGTACGGGAGAGAACACTGAAGCTTTCTTT. The chain joins TRBV4-2 to TRBJ1-1, with D unclear. The CDR3 has 15 amino acids. With 4 bases removed from V and 1 base from J, the gap between germline ends came to 13 bases. The V gene's germline CDR1 is LGHNA and CDR2 YNFKEQ.

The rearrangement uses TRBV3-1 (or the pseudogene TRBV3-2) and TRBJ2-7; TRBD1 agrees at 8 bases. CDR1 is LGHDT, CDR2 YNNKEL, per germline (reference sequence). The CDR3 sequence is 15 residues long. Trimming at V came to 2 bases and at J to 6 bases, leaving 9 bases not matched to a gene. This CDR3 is CASSQYQDRAFEQYF. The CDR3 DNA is TGTGCCAGCAGCCAATACCAGGACAGGGCATTCGAGCAGTACTTC.

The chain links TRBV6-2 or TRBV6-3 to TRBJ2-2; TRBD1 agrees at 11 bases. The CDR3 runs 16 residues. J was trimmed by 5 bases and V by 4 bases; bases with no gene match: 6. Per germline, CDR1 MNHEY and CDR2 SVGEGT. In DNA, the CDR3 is TGTGCCAGCAGTTCTAAGGGACAGGGGGAAACCGGGGAGCTGTTTTTT. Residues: CASSSKGQGETGELFF.

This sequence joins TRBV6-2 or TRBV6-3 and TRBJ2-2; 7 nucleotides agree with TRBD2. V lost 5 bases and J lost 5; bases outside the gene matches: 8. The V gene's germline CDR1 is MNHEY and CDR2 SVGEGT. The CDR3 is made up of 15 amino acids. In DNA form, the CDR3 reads TGTGCCAGCAGTCGCGGACTAGATTGGACCGGGGAGCTGTTTTTT. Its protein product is CASSRGLDWTGELFF.

CDR3 sequence: CASSQRRGDPGELFF. For the CDR3, the DNA is TGTGCCAGCAGCCAGCGCAGGGGGGATCCCGGGGAGCTGTTTTTT. V is TRBV11-2 and J is TRBJ2-2; a possible D gene is TRBD1 (7 bases). Germline assignment: CDR1 SGHAT and CDR2 FQNNGV. CDR3 length equals 15 residues. With 5 bases removed from V and 6 bases from J, the gap between germline ends came to 16 bases.

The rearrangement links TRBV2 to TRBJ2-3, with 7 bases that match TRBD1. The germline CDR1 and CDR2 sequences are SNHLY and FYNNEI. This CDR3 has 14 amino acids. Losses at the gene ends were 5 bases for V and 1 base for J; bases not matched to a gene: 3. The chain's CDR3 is CASSSGTGTDTQYF. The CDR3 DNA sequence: TGTGCCAGCAGTAGTGGGACAGGCACAGATACGCAGTATTTT.

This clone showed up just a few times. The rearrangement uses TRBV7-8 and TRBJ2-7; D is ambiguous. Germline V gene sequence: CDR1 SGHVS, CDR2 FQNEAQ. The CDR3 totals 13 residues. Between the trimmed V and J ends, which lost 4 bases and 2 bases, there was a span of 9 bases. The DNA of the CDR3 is TGTGCCAGCAGCTGGCCGGGTGCCTACGAGCAGTACTTC. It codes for CASSWPGAYEQYF.

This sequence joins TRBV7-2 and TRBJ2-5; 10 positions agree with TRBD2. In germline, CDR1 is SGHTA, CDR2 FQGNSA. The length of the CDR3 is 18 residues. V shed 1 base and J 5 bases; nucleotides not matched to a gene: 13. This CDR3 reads CASSLGSSGGLVWETQYF. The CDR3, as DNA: TGTGCCAGCAGCTTAGGGTCTAGCGGGGGTTTAGTTTGGGAGACCCAGTACTTC.

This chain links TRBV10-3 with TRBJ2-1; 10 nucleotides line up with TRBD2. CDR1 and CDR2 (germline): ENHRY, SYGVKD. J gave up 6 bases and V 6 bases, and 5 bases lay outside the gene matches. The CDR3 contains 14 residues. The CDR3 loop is CAIRISGGINEQFF. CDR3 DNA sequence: TGTGCCATCAGGATTAGCGGGGGGATCAATGAGCAGTTCTTC.

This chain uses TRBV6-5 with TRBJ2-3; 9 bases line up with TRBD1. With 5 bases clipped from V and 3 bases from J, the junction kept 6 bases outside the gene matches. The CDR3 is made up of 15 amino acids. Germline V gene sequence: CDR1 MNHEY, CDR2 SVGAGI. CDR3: CASSRGTGITDTQYF. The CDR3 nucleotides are TGTGCCAGCAGTAGAGGGACAGGGATTACAGATACGCAGTATTTT.

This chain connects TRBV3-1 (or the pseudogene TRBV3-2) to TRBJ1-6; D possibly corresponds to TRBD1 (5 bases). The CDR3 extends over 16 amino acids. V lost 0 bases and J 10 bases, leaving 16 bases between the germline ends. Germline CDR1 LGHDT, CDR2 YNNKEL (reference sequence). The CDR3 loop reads CASSQDARVGWSPLHF. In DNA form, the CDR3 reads TGTGCCAGCAGCCAAGACGCCAGGGTCGGGTGGTCACCCCTCCACTTT.

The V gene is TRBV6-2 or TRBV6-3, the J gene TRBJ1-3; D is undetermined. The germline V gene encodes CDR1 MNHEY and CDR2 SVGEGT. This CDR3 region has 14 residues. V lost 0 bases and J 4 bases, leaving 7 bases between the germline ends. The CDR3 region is CASSYSALGNTIYF. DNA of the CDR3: TGTGCCAGCAGTTACTCGGCCCTCGGAAACACCATATATTTT.

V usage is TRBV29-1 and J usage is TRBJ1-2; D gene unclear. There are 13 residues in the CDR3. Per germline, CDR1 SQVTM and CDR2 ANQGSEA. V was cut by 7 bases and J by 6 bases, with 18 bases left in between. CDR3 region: CSAGGWTVDGYTF. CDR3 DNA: TGCAGCGCCGGAGGGTGGACTGTTGATGGCTACACCTTC.

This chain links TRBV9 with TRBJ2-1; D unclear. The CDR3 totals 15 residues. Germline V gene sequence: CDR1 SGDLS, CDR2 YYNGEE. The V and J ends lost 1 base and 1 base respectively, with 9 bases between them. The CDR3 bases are TGTGCCAGCAGCGTATCACCAGGATCCTACAATGAGCAGTTCTTC. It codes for CASSVSPGSYNEQFF.